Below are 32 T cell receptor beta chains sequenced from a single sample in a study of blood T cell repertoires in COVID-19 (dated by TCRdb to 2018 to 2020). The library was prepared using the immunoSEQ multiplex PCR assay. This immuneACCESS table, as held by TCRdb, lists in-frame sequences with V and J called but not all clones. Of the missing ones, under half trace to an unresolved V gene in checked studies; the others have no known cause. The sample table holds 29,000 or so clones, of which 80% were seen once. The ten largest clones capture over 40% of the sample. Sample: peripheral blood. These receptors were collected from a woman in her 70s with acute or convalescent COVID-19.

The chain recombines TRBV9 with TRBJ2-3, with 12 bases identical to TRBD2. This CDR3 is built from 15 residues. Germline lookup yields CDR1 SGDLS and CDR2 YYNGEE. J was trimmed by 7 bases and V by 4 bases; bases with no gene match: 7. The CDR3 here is CASSYTSGGTNTQYF. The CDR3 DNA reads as TGTGCCAGCAGCTATACTAGCGGGGGGACGAATACGCAGTATTTT.

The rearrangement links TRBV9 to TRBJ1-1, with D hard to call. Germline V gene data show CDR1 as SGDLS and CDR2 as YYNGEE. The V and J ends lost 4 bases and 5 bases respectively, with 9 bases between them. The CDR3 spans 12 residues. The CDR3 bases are TGTGCCAGCAGCCCCGTCGGGACTGAAGCTTTCTTT. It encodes CASSPVGTEAFF.

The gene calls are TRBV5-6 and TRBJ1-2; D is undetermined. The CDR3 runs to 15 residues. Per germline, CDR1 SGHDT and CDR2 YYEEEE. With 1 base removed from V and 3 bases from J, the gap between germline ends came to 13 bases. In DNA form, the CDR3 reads TGTGCCAGCAGCTTGTCTAGTGCCGGGGACTATGGCTACACCTTC. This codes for CASSLSSAGDYGYTF.

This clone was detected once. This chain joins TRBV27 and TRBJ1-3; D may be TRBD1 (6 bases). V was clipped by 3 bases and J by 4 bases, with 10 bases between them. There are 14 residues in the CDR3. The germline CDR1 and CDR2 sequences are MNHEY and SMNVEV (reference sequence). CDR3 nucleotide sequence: TGTGCCAGCAGTTTCGGGGGGCCAGGAAACACCATATATTTT. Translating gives CASSFGGPGNTIYF.

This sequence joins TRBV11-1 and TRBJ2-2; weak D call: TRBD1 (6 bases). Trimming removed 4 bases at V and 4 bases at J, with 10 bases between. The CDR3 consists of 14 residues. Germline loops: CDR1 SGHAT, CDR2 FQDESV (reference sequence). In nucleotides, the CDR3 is TGTGCCAGCAGCTCTCTACAGGGCACCGGGGAGCTGTTTTTT. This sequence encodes CASSSLQGTGELFF.

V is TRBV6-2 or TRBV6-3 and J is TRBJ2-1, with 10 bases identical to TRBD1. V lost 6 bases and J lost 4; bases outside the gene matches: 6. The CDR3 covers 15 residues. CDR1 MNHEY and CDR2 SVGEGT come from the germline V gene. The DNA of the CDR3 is TGTGCCAGCAGCCGACAGGGGGCGATGTACAATGAGCAGTTCTTC. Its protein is CASSRQGAMYNEQFF.

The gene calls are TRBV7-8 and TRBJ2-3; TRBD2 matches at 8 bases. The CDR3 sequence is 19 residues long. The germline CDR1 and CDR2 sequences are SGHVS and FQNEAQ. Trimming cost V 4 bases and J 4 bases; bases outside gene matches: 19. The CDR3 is CASSSLRRGGSGGADTQYF. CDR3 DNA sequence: TGTGCCAGCAGCTCCTTACGGAGGGGTGGGAGCGGGGGCGCAGATACGCAGTATTTT.

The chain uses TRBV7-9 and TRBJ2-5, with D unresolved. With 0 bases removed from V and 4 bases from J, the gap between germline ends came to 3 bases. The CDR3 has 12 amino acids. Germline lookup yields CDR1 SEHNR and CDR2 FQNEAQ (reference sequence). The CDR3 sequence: CASSLALETQYF. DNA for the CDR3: TGTGCCAGCAGCTTAGCCTTAGAGACCCAGTACTTC.

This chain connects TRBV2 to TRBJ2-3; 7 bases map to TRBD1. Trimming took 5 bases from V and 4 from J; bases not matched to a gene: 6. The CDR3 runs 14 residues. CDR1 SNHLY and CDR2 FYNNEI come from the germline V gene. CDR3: CASSIRQGSDTQYF. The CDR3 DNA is TGTGCCAGCAGTATCCGACAGGGCTCAGATACGCAGTATTTT. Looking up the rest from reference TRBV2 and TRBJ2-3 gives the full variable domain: EPEVTQTPSHQVTQMGQEVILRCVPISNHLYFYWYRQILGQKVEFLVSFYNNEISEKSEIFDDQFSVERPDGSNFTLKIRSTKLEDSAMYFCASSIRQGSDTQYFGPGTRLTVL.

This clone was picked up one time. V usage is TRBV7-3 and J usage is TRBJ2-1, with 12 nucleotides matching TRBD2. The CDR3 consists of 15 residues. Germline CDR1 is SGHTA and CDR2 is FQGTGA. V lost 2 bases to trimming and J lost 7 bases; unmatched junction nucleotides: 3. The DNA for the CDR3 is TGTGCCAGCAGCTTATCTAGCGGGAGGGAAAATGAGCAGTTCTTC. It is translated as CASSLSSGRENEQFF. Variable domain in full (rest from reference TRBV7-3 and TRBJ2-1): GAGVSQTPSNKVTEKGKYVELRCDPISGHTALYWYRQSLGQGPEFLIYFQGTGAADDSGLPNDRFFAVRPEGSVSTLKIQRTERGDSAVYLCASSLSSGRENEQFFGPGTRLTVL.

CDR3 nucleotides: TGTGCCAGCAGCGCGAGAGCCGGGACAGAGTACGAGCAGTACTTC. Amino acids: CASSARAGTEYEQYF. The V call is TRBV9, the J call TRBJ2-7; 7 nucleotides agree with TRBD1. Germline values: CDR1 SGDLS, CDR2 YYNGEE. This CDR3 is 15 amino acids long. Losses at the gene ends were 3 bases for V and 4 bases for J; bases not matched to a gene: 10.

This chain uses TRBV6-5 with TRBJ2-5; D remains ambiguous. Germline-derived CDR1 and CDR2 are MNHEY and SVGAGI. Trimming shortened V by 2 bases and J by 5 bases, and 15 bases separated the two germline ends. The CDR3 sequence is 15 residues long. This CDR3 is CASSYGQAARETQYF. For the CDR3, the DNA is TGTGCCAGCAGTTACGGGCAGGCAGCACGGGAGACCCAGTACTTC.

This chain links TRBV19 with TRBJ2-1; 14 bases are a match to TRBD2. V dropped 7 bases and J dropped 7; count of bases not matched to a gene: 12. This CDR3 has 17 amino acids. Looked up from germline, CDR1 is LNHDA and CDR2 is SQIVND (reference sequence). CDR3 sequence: CASIPTRLAGGHNEQFF. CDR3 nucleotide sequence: TGTGCCAGTATACCAACAAGACTAGCGGGAGGGCATAATGAGCAGTTCTTC.

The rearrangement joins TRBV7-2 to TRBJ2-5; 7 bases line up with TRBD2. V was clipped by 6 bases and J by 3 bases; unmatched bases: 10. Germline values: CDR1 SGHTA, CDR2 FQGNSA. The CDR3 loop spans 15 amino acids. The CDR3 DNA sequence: TGTGCCAGCAGTCTTGTGGGGAGGGAGGAAGAGACCCAGTACTTC. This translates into CASSLVGREEETQYF.

In nucleotides, the CDR3 is TGTGCCGGGGACTTCTCCTACGAGCAGTACTTC. Translation gives CAGDFSYEQYF. This chain links TRBV30 with TRBJ2-7; the D gene is possibly TRBD2 (6 bases). Per the germline V gene, CDR1 is GTSNPN and CDR2 is SVGIG (reference sequence). V lost 8 bases, J lost 0 bases, and 8 bases lay in between. This CDR3 contains 11 residues.

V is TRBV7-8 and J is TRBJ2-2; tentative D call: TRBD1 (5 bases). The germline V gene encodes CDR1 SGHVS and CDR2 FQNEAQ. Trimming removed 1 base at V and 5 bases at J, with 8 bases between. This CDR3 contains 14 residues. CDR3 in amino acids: CASSLGTTTGELFF. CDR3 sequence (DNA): TGTGCCAGCAGCTTAGGGACAACGACCGGGGAGCTGTTTTTT.

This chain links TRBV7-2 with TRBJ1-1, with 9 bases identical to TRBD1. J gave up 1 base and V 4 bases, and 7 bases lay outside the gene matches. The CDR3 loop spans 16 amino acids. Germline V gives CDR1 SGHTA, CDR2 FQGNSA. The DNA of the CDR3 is TGTGCCAGCAGCTCCTCGACAGGGGGTTGGAACACTGAAGCTTTCTTT. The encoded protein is CASSSSTGGWNTEAFF.

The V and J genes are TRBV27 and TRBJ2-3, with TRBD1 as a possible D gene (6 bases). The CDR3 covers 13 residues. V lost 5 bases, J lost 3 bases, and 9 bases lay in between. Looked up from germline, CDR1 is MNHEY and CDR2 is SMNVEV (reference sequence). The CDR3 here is CASSPGQTDTQYF. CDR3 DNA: TGTGCCAGCAGTCCAGGACAGACAGATACGCAGTATTTT.

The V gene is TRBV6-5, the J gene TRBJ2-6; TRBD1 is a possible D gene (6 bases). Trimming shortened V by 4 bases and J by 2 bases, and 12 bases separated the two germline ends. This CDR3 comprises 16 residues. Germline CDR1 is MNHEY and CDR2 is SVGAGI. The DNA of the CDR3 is TGTGCCAGCAGTTCCCTCAAGGGGGCTGGGGCCAACGTCCTGACTTTC. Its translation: CASSSLKGAGANVLTF.

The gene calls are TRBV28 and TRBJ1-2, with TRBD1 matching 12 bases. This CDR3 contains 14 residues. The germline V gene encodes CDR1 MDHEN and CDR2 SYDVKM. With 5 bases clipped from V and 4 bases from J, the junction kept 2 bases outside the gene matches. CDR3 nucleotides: TGTGCCAGCAGTAGGGACAGGGGGCCCTATGGCTACACCTTC. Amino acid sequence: CASSRDRGPYGYTF.

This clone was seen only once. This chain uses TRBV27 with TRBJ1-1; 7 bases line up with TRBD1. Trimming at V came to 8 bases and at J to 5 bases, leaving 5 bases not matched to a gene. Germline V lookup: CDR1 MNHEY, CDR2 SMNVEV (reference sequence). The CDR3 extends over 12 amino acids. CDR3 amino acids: CASFQGGTEAFF. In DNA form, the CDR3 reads TGTGCCAGCTTCCAGGGGGGAACTGAAGCTTTCTTT.

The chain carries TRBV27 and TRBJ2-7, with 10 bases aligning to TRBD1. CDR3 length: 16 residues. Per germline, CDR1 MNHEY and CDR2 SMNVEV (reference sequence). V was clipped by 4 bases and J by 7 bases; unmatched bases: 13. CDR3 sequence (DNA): TGTGCCAGCAGTTGGGACAGGGGTCTTACTACGGGAGAGCAGTACTTC. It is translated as CASSWDRGLTTGEQYF.

Here the CDR3 DNA reads TGTGCCAGCAGCAAAGAGGTGTCGGGGACACTATGCACAGATACGCAGTATTTT. Translated: CASSKEVSGTLCTDTQYF. J is TRBJ2-3 and V is TRBV21-1; TRBD1, the table's D call, was not compared with the DNA. TRBV21-1 is described as a pseudogene. There are 18 residues in the CDR3.

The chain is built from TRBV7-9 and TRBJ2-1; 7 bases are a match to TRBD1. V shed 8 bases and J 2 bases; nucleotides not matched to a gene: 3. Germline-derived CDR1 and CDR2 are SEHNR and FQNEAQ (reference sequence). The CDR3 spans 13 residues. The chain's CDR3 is CASSGTAYNEQFF. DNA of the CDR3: TGTGCCAGCTCGGGGACAGCCTACAATGAGCAGTTCTTC.

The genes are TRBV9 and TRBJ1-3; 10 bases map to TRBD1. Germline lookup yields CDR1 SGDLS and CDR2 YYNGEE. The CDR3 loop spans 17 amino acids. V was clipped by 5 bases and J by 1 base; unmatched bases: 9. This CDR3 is CASSGLGQGISGNTIYF. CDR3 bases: TGTGCCAGCAGTGGGCTGGGACAGGGGATATCTGGAAACACCATATATTTT.

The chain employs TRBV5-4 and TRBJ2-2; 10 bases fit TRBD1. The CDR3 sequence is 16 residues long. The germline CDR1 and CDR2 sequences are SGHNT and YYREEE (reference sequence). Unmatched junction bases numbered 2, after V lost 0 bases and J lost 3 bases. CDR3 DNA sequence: TGTGCCAGCAGCTTGGGGGGGACAGGGGACACCGGGGAGCTGTTTTTT. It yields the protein CASSLGGTGDTGELFF.

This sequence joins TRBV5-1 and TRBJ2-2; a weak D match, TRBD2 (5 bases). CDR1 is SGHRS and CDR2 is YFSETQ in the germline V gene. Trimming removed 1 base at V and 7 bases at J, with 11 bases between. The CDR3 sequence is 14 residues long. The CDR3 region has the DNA TGCGCCAGCAGCTTGTCGAGGGTTCACGGGGAGCTGTTTTTT. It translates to CASSLSRVHGELFF.

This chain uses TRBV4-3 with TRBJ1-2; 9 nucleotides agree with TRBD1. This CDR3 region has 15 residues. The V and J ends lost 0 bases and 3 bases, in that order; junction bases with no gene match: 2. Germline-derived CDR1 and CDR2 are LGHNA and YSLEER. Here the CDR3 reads CASSQDDRGDYGYTF. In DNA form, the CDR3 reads TGCGCCAGCAGCCAAGATGACAGGGGGGACTATGGCTACACCTTC.

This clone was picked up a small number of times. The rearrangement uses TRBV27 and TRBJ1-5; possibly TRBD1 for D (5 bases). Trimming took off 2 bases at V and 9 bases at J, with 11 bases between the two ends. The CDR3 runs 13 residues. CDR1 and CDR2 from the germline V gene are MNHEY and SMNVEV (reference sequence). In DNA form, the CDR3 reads TGTGCCAGCAGTTTAGTCGGGGGAACGCCCCAGCATTTT. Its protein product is CASSLVGGTPQHF.

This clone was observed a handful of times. The CDR3 reads CASSEVARLAVTDTQYF. The CDR3 bases are TGCGCCAGCAGTGAGGTGGCTCGACTAGCGGTCACAGATACGCAGTATTTT. The chain has TRBV10-2 and TRBJ2-3, with 9 positions matching TRBD2. V trimming: 2 bases; J trimming: 2 bases; junction bases outside the gene matches: 8. The length of the CDR3 is 17 residues. Germline V gene sequence: CDR1 WSHSY, CDR2 SAAADI.

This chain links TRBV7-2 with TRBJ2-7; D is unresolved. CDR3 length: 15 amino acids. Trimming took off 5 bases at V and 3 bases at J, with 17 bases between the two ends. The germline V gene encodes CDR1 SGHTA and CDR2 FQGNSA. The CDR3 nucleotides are TGTGCCAGCAGCCCTCTGGGCAACCCCCGCTACGAGCAGTACTTC. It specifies CASSPLGNPRYEQYF.

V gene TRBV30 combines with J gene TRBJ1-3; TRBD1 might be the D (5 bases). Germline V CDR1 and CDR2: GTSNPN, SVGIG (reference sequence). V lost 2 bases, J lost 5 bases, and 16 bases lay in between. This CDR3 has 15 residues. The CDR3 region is CAWSYSRGTRNTIYF. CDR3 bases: TGTGCCTGGAGTTACTCTCGGGGGACTAGAAACACCATATATTTT.